The 4 T cell receptor beta chains in this list originate from one sample, sequenced in a study of CD8 T cells in ankylosing spondylitis (dated by TCRdb to about 2017). Receptors were amplified or captured by 5' RACE. Sequencing relied on an Illumina HiSeq 2500. In-frame beta chains were kept once TCRdb had trimmed the public reads at Q25 with fastp and called clones with MiXCR. Rows with a matching CDR3 protein are joined into one entry that keeps the most common DNA and genes. The table for this sample lists about 25,000 distinct CDR3 sequences; less than 3% of them were counted only once. Together, the top ten hold approximately 7.5% of the sample. The sample was blood, either unsorted or a sorted T cell fraction (not recorded which). These receptors were obtained from a female donor with ankylosing spondylitis or in good health (not recorded which).

This clonotype has ten or more counts. This chain joins TRBV9 and TRBJ2-4; D gene ambiguous. The germline CDR1 and CDR2 sequences are SGDLS and YYNGEE. The length of the CDR3 is 15 residues. V lost 3 bases and J lost 0, with 10 bases in between. This CDR3 is CASSGFGEAKNIQYF. CDR3 coding DNA: TGTGCCAGCAGCGGGTTTGGGGAAGCCAAAAACATTCAGTACTTC.

In its sample, this clonotype was seen many times. The gene calls are TRBV9 and TRBJ2-7, with TRBD2 identical over 13 bases. J lost 7 bases, V lost 3 bases, and 10 bases had no gene match. Germline CDR1 is SGDLS and CDR2 is YYNGEE. CDR3 size: 16 residues. For the CDR3, the DNA is TGTGCCAGCAGCGAGGGACTAGCGGGACGTGGGGGAGAGCAGTACTTC. Encoded protein: CASSEGLAGRGGEQYF.

The table lists this clonotype with many counts. V is TRBV9 and J is TRBJ1-2; D is perhaps TRBD1 (6 bases). The CDR3 runs to 13 residues. Germline lookup yields CDR1 SGDLS and CDR2 YYNGEE. Deletions cut 4 bases from V and 4 bases from J, with 11 bases between. The CDR3 coding sequence is TGTGCCAGCAGCCCAACGACAGGCTATGGCTACACCTTC. Its translation: CASSPTTGYGYTF.

At least ten counts were recorded for this clonotype. The chain couples TRBV9 to TRBJ2-2, with a tentative D call TRBD1 (6 bases). There are 17 residues in the CDR3. Trimming cost V 5 bases and J 5 bases, with 22 bases left between them. CDR1 is SGDLS, CDR2 YYNGEE, per germline. CDR3 DNA: TGTGCCAGCAGGAAAGGCACAGGGTTTGGTTTGACCGGGGAGCTGTTTTTT. This encodes CASRKGTGFGLTGELFF.